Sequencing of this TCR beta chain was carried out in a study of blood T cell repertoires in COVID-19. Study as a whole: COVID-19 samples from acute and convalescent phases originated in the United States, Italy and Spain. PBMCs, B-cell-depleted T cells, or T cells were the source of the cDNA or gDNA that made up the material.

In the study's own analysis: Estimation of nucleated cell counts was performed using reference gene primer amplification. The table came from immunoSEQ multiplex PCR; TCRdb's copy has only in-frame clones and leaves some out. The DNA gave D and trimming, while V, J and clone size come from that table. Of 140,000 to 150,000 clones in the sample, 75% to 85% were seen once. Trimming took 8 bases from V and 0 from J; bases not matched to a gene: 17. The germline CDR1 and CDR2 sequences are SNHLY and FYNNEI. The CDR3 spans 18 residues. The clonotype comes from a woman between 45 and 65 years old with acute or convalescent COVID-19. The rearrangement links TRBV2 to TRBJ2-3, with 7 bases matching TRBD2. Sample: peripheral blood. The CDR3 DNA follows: TGTGCCAGCCCGGGCCTGTTAGGACTAGTCTTTAGCACAGATACGCAGTATTTT. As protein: CASPGLLGLVFSTDTQYF.